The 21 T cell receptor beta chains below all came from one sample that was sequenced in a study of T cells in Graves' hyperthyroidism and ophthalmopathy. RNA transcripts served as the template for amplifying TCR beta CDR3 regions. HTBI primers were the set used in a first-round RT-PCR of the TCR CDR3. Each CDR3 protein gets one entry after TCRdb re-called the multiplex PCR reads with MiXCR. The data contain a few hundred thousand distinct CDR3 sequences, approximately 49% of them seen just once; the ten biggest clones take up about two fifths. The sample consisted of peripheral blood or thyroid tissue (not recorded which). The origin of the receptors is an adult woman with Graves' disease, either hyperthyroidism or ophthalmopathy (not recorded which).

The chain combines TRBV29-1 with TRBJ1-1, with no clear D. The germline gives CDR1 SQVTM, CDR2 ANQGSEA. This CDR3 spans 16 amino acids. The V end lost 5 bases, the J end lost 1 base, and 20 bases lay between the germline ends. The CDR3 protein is CSVYPTVYLANTEAFF. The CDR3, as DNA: TGCAGCGTTTACCCAACAGTTTACCTAGCGAACACTGAAGCTTTCTTT.

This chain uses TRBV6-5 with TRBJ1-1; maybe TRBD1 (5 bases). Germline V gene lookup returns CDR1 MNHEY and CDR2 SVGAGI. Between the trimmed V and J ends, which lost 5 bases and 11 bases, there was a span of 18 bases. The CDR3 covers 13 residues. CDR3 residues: CASSRGRWNGAFF. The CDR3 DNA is TGTGCCAGCAGTAGGGGACGTTGGAATGGGGCTTTCTTT.

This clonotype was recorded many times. The CDR3 nucleotides are TGTGCCAGCAGCTTGTACTACTCCACCGGGGAGCTGTTTTTT. As protein: CASSLYYSTGELFF. The V gene is TRBV5-4, the J gene TRBJ2-2, with unresolved D. V lost 1 base and J 4 bases, leaving 8 bases between the germline ends. The germline V gene has CDR1 SGHNT and CDR2 YYREEE (reference sequence). The length of the CDR3 is 14 residues.

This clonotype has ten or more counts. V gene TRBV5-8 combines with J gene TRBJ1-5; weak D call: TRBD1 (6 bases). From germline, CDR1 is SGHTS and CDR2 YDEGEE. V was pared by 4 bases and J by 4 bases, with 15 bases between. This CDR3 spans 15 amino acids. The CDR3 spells CASSPDSGANQPQHF. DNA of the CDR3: TGTGCCAGCAGCCCGGATTCGGGGGCGAATCAGCCCCAGCATTTT.

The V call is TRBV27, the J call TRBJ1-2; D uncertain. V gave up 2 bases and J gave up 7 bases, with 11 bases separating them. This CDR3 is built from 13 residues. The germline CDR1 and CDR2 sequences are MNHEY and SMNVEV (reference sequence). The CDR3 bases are TGTGCCAGCAGTTTAATCGGAGGCTTTGGCTACACCTTC. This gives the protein CASSLIGGFGYTF.

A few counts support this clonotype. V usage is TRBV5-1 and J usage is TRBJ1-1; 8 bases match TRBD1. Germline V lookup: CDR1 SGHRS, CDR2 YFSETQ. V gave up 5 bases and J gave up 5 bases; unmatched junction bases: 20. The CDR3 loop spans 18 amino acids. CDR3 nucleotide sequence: TGCGCCAGCAGATTAAACTGGAATTACCCAGGGGGCGTAACTGAAGCTTTCTTT. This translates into CASRLNWNYPGGVTEAFF.

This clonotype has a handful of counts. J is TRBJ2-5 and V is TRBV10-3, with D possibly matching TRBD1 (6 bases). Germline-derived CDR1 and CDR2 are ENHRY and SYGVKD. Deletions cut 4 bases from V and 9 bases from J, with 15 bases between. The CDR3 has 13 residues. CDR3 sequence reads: CAISVTGEGAQYF. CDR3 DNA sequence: TGTGCCATCAGTGTTACCGGCGAGGGGGCCCAGTACTTC.

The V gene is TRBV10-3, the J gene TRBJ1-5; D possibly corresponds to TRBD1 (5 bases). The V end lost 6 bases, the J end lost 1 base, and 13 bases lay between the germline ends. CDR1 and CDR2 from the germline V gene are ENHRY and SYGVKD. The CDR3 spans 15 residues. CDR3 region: CAISNTGGSNQPQHF. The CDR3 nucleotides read TGTGCCATCAGCAATACAGGTGGCAGCAATCAGCCCCAGCATTTT.

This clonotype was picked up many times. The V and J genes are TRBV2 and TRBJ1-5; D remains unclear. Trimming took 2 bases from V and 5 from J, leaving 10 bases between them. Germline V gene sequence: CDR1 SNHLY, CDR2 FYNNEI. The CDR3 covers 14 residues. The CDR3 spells CASSELAMDQPQHF. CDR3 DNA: TGTGCCAGCAGTGAACTGGCGATGGATCAGCCCCAGCATTTT.

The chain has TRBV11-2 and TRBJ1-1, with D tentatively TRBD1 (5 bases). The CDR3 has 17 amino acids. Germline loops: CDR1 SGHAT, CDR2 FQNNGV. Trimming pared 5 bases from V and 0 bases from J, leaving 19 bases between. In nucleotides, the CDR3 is TGTGCCAGCAGCGACGGGACCTTCGACGTAATGAACACTGAAGCTTTCTTT. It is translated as CASSDGTFDVMNTEAFF.

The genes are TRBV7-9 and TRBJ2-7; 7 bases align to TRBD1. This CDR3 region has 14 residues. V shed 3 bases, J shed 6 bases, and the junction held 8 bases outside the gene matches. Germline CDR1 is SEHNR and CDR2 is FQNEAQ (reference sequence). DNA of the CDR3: TGTGCCAGCAGCTTGGAGACAGGGCCGCGCGAGCAGTACTTC. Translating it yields CASSLETGPREQYF.

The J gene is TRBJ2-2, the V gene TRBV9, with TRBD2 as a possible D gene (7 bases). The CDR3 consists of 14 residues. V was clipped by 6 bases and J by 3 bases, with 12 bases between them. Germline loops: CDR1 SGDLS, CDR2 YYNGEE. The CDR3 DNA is TGTGCCAGCAATGGGGGGGCGGACACCGGGGAGCTGTTTTTT. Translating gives CASNGGADTGELFF. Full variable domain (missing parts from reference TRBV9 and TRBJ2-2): DSGVTQTPKHLITATGQRVTLRCSPRSGDLSVYWYQQSLDQGLQFLIQYYNGEERAKGNILERFSAQQFPDLHSELNLSSLELGDSALYFCASNGGADTGELFFGEGSRLTVL.

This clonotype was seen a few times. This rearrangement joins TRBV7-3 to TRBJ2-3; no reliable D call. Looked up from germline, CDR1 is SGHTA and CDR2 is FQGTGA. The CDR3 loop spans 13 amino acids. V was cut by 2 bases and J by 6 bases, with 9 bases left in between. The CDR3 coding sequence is TGTGCCAGCAGCTTACGCGGAGCCGATACGCAGTATTTT. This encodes CASSLRGADTQYF.

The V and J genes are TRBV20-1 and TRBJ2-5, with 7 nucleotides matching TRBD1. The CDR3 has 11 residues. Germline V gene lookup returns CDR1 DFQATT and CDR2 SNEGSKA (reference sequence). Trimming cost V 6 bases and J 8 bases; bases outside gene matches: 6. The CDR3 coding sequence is TGCAGTGCCGGTAGACAGGGCACCCAGTACTTC. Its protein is CSAGRQGTQYF.

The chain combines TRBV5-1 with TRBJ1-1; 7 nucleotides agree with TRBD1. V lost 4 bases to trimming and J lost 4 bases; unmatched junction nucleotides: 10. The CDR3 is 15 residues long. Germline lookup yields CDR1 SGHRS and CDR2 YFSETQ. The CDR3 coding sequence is TGCGCCAGCAGCCCTTCCCTGACAGGGCCCACTGAAGCTTTCTTT. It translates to CASSPSLTGPTEAFF.

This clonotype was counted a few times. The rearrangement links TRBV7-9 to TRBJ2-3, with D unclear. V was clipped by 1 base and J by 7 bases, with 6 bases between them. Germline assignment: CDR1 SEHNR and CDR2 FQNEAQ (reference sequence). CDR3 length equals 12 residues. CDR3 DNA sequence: TGTGCCAGCAGCTTAGACCTTAATACGCAGTATTTT. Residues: CASSLDLNTQYF.

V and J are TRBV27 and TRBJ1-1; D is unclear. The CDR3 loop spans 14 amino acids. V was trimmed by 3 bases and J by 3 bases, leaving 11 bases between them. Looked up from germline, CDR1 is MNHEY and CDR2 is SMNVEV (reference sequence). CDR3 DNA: TGTGCCAGCAGTTTGTTCAGCCGGGACACTGAAGCTTTCTTT. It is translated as CASSLFSRDTEAFF.

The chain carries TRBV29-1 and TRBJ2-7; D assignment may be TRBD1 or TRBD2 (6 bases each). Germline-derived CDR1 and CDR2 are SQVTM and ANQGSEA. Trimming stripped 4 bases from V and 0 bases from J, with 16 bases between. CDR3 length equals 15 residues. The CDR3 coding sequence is TGCAGCGTTGCCGCTTGGGGGGCCCGCTCCTACGAGCAGTACTTC. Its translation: CSVAAWGARSYEQYF.

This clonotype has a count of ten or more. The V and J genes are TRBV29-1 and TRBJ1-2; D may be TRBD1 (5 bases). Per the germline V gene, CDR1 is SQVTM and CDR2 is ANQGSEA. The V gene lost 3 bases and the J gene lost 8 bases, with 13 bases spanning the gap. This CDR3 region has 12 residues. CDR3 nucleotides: TGCAGCGTTGAGACAGCAGGAGACGGCTACACCTTC. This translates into CSVETAGDGYTF.

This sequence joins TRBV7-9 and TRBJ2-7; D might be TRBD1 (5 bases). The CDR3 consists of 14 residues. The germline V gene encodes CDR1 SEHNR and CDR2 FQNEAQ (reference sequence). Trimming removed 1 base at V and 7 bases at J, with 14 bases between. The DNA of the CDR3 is TGTGCCAGCAGCTTAGAGGCGGACACGGTGGAGCAGTACTTC. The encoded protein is CASSLEADTVEQYF.

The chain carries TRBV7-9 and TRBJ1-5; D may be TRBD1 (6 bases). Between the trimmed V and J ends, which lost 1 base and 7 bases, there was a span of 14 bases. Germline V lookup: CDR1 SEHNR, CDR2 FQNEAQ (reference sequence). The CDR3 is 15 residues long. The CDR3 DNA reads TGTGCCAGCAGCTTAGGTTGGGGGGCGAGCCAGCCCCAGCATTTT. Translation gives CASSLGWGASQPQHF.